This TCR beta chain stems from a study of T cell repertoires in aging, cancer and after chemotherapy. As for the study in general: Glioblastoma patients receiving temozolomide-based therapy gave paired samples before and after chemotherapy.

The study, taken as a whole, reports: In healthy donors, age-related TCR diversity loss mainly reflected lost richness. In each cancer cohort, median generation probability increased across chemotherapy, suggesting thymic output rebounded. Untreated cancer patients had significantly lower blood TCR diversity than age-matched healthy donors.

This CDR3 spans 12 amino acids. Per germline, CDR1 MNHEY and CDR2 SMNVEV (reference sequence). Deletions cut 8 bases from V and 4 bases from J, with 12 bases between. TCR beta rearrangements were amplified from peripheral blood genomic DNA. By sample share, this clonotype is medium-sized. Its matching antigen is unknown. Rearranged V-D-J TRB sequences were amplified with a mixed TRB-A/B primer pool. MiXCR was run by TCRdb on the multiplex PCR reads, yielding one entry per CDR3 protein. The table lists a few thousand distinct CDR3 sequences, 24% of them singletons. The gene calls are TRBV27 and TRBJ2-7; tentatively, D is TRBD1 or TRBD2 (6 bases each). Sequenced sample: blood. This clonotype originated in a human donor with a solid tumor. Here the CDR3 DNA reads TGTGCCAGCCGGGGGCTCTGGTACGAGCAGTACTTC. Its translation: CASRGLWYEQYF.